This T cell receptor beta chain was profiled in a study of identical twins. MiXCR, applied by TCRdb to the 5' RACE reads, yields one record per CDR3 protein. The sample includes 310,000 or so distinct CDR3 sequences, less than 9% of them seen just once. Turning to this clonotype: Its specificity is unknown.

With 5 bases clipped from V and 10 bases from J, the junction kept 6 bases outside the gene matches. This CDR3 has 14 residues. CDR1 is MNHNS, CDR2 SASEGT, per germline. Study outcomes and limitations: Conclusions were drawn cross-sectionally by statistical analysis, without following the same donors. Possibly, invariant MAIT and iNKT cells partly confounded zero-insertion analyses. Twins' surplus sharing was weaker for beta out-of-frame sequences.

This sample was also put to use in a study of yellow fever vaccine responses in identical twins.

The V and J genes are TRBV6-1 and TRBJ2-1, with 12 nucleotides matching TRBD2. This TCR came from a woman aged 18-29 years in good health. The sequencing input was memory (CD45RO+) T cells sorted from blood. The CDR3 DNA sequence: TGTGCCAGCAGTCCGACTAGCGGGGGCTGGGAGCAGTTCTTC. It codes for CASSPTSGGWEQFF.